This TCR beta chain comes out of a study of T cells in Graves' hyperthyroidism and ophthalmopathy. Amplification yielded TCR beta CDR3 regions, with RNA transcripts as the source. With the HTBI primer set, the TCR CDR3 went through a first round of RT-PCR. TCRdb fed the multiplex PCR reads into MiXCR, producing one record per CDR3 protein. The sample consists of a few hundred thousand distinct CDR3 sequences, around 16% of them appearing once. This clonotype was recorded many times. The material sequenced was blood. This TCR was recovered from a woman aged 40 to 50 with Graves' ophthalmopathy.

In DNA, the CDR3 is TGTGCCAGCAGTTTAGTGTACACAGATACGCAGTATTTT. Translating it yields CASSLVYTDTQYF. The chain recombines TRBV27 with TRBJ2-3; D is uncertain. Germline CDR1 reads MNHEY; CDR2 reads SMNVEV (reference sequence). The length of the CDR3 is 13 residues. V was clipped by 2 bases and J by 2 bases, with 5 bases between them.